The 8 T cell receptor beta chains listed next were all sequenced from one sample in a study of cytomegalovirus exposure and HLA in healthy donors. 60 Vbeta and 13 Jbeta primers were used in PCR. Clones were sequenced by immunoSEQ multiplex PCR, and TCRdb holds only the in-frame ones, with some missing. The sample contains approximately 180,000 clones, roughly four fifths of which appear only once. Material for sequencing was PBMCs. The receptor source for this set is a man between 18 and 29 years old in good health and CMV-seronegative.

V usage is TRBV27 and J usage is TRBJ2-6; TRBD1 matches at 8 bases. V was clipped by 5 bases and J by 0 bases; unmatched bases: 12. The germline CDR1 and CDR2 sequences are MNHEY and SMNVEV (reference sequence). This CDR3 has 19 amino acids. The CDR3 here is CASSVTRGQFSSGANVLTF. CDR3 sequence (DNA): TGTGCCAGCAGTGTTACCAGGGGGCAGTTTAGCTCTGGGGCCAACGTCCTGACTTTC.

The V gene is TRBV30, the J gene TRBJ2-5; a possible D gene is TRBD2 (6 bases). This CDR3 has 13 amino acids. The germline V gene has CDR1 GTSNPN and CDR2 SVGIG (reference sequence). Trimming pared 1 base from V and 2 bases from J, leaving 8 bases between. CDR3 sequence: CAWSGGLQETQYF. CDR3 DNA sequence: TGTGCCTGGAGTGGGGGACTTCAAGAGACCCAGTACTTC.

This clone was seen more than once but under ten times. The chain recombines TRBV5-1 with TRBJ1-4; 7 bases line up with TRBD1. The length of the CDR3 is 14 residues. The V gene end was trimmed by 4 bases and the J gene end by 4 bases; junction bases not matched to a gene: 4. Germline V gene lookup returns CDR1 SGHRS and CDR2 YFSETQ. CDR3 coding DNA: TGCGCCAGCAGCCCTGGACAGGATAATGAAAAACTGTTTTTT. This translates into CASSPGQDNEKLFF.

V usage is TRBV25-1 and J usage is TRBJ2-7, with 14 bases matching TRBD2. The trim removed 6 bases at V and 2 bases at J, leaving 0 bases unmatched. The germline gives CDR1 MGHDK, CDR2 SYGVNS. The CDR3 covers 14 residues. The CDR3 DNA sequence: TGTGCCAGCAGGACTAGCGGGAGGGCCTACGAGCAGTACTTC. Translated, it gives CASRTSGRAYEQYF.

The rearrangement uses TRBV19 and TRBJ1-6; 8 nucleotides match TRBD1. The CDR3 contains 15 residues. V dropped 4 bases and J dropped 9; count of bases not matched to a gene: 8. Germline CDR1 is LNHDA and CDR2 is SQIVND (reference sequence). The CDR3 sequence: CASSTSGQGGSPLHF. CDR3 bases: TGTGCCAGTAGTACGAGCGGACAGGGAGGTTCACCCCTCCACTTT.

V is TRBV7-8 and J is TRBJ2-4; TRBD1 might be the D (6 bases). The germline gives CDR1 SGHVS, CDR2 FQNEAQ. The CDR3 is made up of 16 amino acids. V dropped 2 bases and J dropped 3 bases, with 14 bases sitting between them. DNA for the CDR3: TGTGCCAGCAGCTTATATATCGAGGGGGTCAAAAACATTCAGTACTTC. This gives the protein CASSLYIEGVKNIQYF. The full variable domain, its missing parts supplied by reference TRBV7-8 and TRBJ2-4, is GAGVSQSPRYKVAKRGQDVALRCDPISGHVSLFWYQQALGQGPEFLTYFQNEAQLDKSGLPSDRFFAERPEGSVSTLKIQRTQQEDSAVYLCASSLYIEGVKNIQYFGAGTRLSVL.

The V and J genes are TRBV28 and TRBJ1-4; tentative D call: TRBD1 (5 bases). This CDR3 contains 14 residues. V lost 4 bases and J 4 bases, leaving 10 bases between the germline ends. Germline loops: CDR1 MDHEN, CDR2 SYDVKM. The CDR3 sequence: CASSSSQGNEKLFF. In DNA form, the CDR3 reads TGTGCCAGCAGTTCGAGTCAGGGTAATGAAAAACTGTTTTTT.

V usage is TRBV5-4 and J usage is TRBJ2-1, with TRBD2 as a possible D gene (5 bases). V was clipped by 1 base and J by 8 bases, with 10 bases between them. The CDR3 contains 13 residues. Germline V gene lookup returns CDR1 SGHNT and CDR2 YYREEE (reference sequence). CDR3 sequence: CASSLLGVHEQFF. The CDR3 nucleotides read TGTGCCAGCAGCTTGCTCGGGGTACATGAGCAGTTCTTC.